The text below deals with one T cell receptor (beta chain). Its antigen remains unknown. The sample comes from a study of siplizumab effects on memory and regulatory T cells. Notes on the study in general: Siplizumab significantly reduced alloreactive sequences traceable to unstimulated CD4+ memory cells.

Germline V gives CDR1 MGHRA, CDR2 YSYEKL. The J segment lost 2 bases and the V segment lost 3 bases, leaving 5 bases of the junction unmatched. This CDR3 has 15 residues. Repertoires were generated with immunoSEQ multiplex PCR, while TCRdb's copy carries only in-frame clones and drops some. The sample yields roughly 120,000 clones, around 94% seen once. The source is a human donor in good health. The chain couples TRBV4-1 to TRBJ2-7; TRBD1 matches 9 bases. Sequenced: non-Treg CD4+ T cells sorted from blood. CDR3 residues: CASSQTGGQTYEQYF. The CDR3 nucleotides read TGCGCCAGCAGCCAGACAGGGGGACAGACCTACGAGCAGTACTTC.